The clone carrying this TCR beta chain was detected only once. Original data processing: Reference gene primer amplification gave nucleated cell count estimates. Clones were read by immunoSEQ multiplex PCR, and TCRdb kept only the in-frame ones, dropping some. V, J and clone size are taken as reported in that table, and D and trimming were inferred from the DNA itself. The sample lists hundreds of thousands of clones; approximately 84% were seen once. Living in 24 US areas, the participants were between 18 and 89 years of age. The data derive from a study of blood T cell repertoires in COVID-19. Study overall: From the United States, Italy and Spain came samples of acute and convalescent COVID-19.

J was trimmed by 4 bases and V by 2 bases; bases with no gene match: 4. Germline V gives CDR1 SGHRS, CDR2 YFSETQ. CDR3 size: 14 residues. Sequenced material: PBMCs or T cells enriched from blood (not recorded which). The chain has TRBV5-1 and TRBJ2-7; 9 bases are a match to TRBD2. The TCR was taken from a woman between 40 and 55 years old with acute COVID-19. The CDR3 loop is CASSFSGGGYEQYF. The CDR3 nucleotides read TGCGCCAGCAGCTTTAGCGGGGGTGGATACGAGCAGTACTTC.